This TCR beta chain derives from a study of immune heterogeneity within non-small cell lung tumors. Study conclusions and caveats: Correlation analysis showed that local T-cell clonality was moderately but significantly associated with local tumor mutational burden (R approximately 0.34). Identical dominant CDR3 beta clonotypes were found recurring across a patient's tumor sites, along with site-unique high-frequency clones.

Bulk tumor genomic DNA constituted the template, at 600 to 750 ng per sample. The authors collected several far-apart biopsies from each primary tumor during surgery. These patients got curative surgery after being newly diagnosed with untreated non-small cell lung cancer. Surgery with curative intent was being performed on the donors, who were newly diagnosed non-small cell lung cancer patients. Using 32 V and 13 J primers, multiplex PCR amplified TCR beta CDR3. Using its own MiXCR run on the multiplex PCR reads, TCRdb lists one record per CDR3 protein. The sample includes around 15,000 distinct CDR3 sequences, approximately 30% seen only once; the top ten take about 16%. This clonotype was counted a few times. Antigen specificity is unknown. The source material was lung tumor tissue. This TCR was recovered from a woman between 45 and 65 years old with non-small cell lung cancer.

The CDR3 DNA follows: TGTGCCAGCAGCCCCGTGGGCGGCCAAGAGACCCAGTACTTC. This gives the protein CASSPVGGQETQYF. The chain has TRBV7-7 and TRBJ2-5; no clear D. Germline CDR1 reads SSHAT; CDR2 reads FNYEAQ (reference sequence). V was shortened by 5 bases and J by 1 base, with 11 bases between the two germline ends. The CDR3 runs to 14 residues.